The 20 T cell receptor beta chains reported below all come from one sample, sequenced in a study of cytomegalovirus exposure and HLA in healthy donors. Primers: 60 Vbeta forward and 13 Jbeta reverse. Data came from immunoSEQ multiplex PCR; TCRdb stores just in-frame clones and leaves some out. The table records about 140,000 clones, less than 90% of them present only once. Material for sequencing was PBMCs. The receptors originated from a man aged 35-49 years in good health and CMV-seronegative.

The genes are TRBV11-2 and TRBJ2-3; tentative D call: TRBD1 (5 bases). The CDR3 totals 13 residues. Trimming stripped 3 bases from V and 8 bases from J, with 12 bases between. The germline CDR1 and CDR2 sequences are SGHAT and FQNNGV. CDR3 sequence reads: CASSFGASVTQYF. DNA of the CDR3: TGTGCCAGCAGCTTTGGGGCTTCTGTTACGCAGTATTTT.

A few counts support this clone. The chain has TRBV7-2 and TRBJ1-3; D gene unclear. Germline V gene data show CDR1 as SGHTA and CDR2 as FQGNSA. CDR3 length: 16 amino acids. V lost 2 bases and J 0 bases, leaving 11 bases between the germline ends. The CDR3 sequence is CASSLFVPVSGNTIYF. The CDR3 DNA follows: TGTGCCAGCAGCTTATTCGTGCCAGTCTCTGGAAACACCATATATTTT.

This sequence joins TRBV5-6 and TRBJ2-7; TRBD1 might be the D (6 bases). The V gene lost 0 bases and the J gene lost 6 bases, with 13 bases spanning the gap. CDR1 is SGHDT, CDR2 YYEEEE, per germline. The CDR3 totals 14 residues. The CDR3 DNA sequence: TGTGCCAGCAGCTTGGGTCCAGGGGCGAGCGAGCAGTACTTC. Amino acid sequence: CASSLGPGASEQYF.

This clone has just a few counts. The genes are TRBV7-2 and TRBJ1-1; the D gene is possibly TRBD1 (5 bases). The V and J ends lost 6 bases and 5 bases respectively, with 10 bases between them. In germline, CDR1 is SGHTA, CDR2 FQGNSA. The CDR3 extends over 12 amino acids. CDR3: CASRRGGTEAFF. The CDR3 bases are TGTGCCAGCAGAAGGGGAGGGACTGAAGCTTTCTTT.

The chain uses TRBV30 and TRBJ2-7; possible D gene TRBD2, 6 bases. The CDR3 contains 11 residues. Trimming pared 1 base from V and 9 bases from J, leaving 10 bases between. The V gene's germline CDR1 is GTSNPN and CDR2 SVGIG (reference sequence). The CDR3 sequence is CAWSGGVGQYF. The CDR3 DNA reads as TGTGCCTGGAGTGGGGGGGTTGGGCAGTACTTC.

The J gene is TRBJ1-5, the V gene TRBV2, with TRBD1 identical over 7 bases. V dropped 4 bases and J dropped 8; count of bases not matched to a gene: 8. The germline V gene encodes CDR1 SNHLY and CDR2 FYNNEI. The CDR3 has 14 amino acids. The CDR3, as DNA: TGTGCCAGCAGTGGTAACAGGGGAGGAGAGCCCCAGCATTTT. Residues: CASSGNRGGEPQHF. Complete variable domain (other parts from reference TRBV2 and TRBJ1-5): EPEVTQTPSHQVTQMGQEVILRCVPISNHLYFYWYRQILGQKVEFLVSFYNNEISEKSEIFDDQFSVERPDGSNFTLKIRSTKLEDSAMYFCASSGNRGGEPQHFGDGTRLSIL.

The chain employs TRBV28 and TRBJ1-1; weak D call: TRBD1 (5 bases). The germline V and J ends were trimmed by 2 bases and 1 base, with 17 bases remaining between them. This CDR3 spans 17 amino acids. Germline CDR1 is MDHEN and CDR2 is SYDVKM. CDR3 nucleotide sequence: TGTGCCAGCAGTTTACCCACAGGTAATAGGTGGAACACTGAAGCTTTCTTT. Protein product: CASSLPTGNRWNTEAFF.

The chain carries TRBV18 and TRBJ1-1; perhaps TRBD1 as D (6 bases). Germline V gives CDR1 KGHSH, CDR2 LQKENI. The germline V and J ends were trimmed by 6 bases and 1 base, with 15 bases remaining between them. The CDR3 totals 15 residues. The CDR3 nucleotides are TGTGCCAGCTCCGGGAGGGCAGGGGAGAACACTGAAGCTTTCTTT. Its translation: CASSGRAGENTEAFF. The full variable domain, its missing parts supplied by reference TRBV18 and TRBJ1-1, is NAGVMQNPRHLVRRRGQEARLRCSPMKGHSHVYWYRQLPEEGLKFMVYLQKENIIDESGMPKERFSAEFPKEGPSILRIQQVVRGDSAAYFCASSGRAGENTEAFFGQGTRLTVV.

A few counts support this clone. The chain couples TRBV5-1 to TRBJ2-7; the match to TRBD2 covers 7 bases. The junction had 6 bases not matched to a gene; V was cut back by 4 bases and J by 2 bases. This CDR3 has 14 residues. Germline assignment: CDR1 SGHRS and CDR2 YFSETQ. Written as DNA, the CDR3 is TGCGCCAGCAGCCCCGAGCGGGAACCCTACGAGCAGTACTTC. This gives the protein CASSPEREPYEQYF.

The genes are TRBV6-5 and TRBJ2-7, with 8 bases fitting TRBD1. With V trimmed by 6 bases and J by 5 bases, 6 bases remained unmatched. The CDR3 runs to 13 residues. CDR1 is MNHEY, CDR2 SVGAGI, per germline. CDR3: CASSLDRANEQYF. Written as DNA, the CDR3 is TGTGCCAGCAGCCTGGACAGGGCCAACGAGCAGTACTTC.

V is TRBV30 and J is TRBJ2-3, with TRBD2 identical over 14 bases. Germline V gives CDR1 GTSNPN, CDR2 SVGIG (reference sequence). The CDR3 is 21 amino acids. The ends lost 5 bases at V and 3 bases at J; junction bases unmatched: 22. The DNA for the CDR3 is TGTGCCTGGTTTGGGATGGGGCCGGGACTAGCGGGAGCCCGGAGAACAGATACGCAGTATTTT. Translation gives CAWFGMGPGLAGARRTDTQYF. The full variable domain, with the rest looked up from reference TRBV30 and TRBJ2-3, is SQTIHQWPATLVQPVGSPLSLECTVEGTSNPNLYWYRQAAGRGLQLLFYSVGIGQISSEVPQNLSASRPQDRQFILSSKKLLLSDSGFYLCAWFGMGPGLAGARRTDTQYFGPGTRLTVL.

In DNA, the CDR3 is TGTGCCAGCAGTTACTGGCAGGGGGCGAGTAATTCACCCCTCCACTTT. Its translation: CASSYWQGASNSPLHF. The gene calls are TRBV6-5 and TRBJ1-6; TRBD1 agrees at 8 bases. The CDR3 has 16 residues. The ends lost 1 base at V and 6 bases at J; junction bases unmatched: 5. Germline V lookup: CDR1 MNHEY, CDR2 SVGAGI.

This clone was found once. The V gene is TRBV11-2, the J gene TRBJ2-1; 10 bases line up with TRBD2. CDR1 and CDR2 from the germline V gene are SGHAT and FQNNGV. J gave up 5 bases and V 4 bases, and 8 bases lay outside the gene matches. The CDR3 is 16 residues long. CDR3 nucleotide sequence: TGTGCCAGCAGCTCGATAGCGGGGGGTACAAACAATGAGCAGTTCTTC. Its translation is CASSSIAGGTNNEQFF.

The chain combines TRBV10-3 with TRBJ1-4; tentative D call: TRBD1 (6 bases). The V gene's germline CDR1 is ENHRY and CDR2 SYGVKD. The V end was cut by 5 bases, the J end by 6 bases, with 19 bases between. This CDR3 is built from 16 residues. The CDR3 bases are TGTGCCATCAGTCAACAGAGGGGAGGGGGGGATGAAAAACTGTTTTTT. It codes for CAISQQRGGGDEKLFF.

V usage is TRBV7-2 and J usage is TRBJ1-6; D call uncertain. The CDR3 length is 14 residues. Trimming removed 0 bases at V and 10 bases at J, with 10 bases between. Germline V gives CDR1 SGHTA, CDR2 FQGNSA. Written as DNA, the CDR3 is TGTGCCAGCAGCTTAGCCGCGACGGGGTCACCCCTCCACTTT. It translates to CASSLAATGSPLHF.

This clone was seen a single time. The CDR3 reads CATTPTGSGEQYF. DNA for the CDR3: TGCGCCACCACCCCGACAGGGTCCGGGGAGCAGTACTTC. The rearrangement links TRBV5-1 to TRBJ2-7, with 7 bases identical to TRBD1. Germline CDR1 SGHRS, CDR2 YFSETQ. The CDR3 is 13 amino acids. Germline trimming cut 9 bases from V and 7 bases from J; bases unmatched to any gene: 13.

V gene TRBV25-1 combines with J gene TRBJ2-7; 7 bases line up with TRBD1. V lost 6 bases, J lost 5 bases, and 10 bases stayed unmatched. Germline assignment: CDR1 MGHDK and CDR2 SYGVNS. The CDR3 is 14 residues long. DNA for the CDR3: TGTGCCAGCAGCGCCGGGACAGTATTCCACGAGCAGTACTTC. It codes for CASSAGTVFHEQYF.

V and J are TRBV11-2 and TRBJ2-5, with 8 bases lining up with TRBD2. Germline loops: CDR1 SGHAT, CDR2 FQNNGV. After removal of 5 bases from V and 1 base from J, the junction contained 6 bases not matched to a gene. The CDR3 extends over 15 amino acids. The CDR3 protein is CASSPSGGLQETQYF. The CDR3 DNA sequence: TGTGCCAGCAGCCCGTCGGGGGGGCTCCAAGAGACCCAGTACTTC. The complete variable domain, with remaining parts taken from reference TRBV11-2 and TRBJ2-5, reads EAGVAQSPRYKIIEKRQSVAFWCNPISGHATLYWYQQILGQGPKLLIQFQNNGVVDDSQLPKDRFSAERLKGVDSTLKIQPAKLEDSAVYLCASSPSGGLQETQYFGPGTRLLVL.

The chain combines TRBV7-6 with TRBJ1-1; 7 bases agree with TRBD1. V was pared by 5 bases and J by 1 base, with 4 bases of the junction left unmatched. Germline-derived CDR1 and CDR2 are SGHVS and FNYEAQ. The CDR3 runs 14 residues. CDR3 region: CASSPGGPNTEAFF. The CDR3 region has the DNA TGTGCCAGCAGCCCAGGGGGGCCGAACACTGAAGCTTTCTTT.

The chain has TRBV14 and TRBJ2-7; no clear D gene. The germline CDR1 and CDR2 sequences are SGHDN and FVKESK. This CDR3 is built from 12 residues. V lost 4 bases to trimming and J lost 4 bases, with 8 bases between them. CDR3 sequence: CASSPVGYEQYF. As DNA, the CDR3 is TGTGCCAGCAGCCCCGTCGGGTACGAGCAGTACTTC.